These 32 T cell receptor beta chains came from one sample sequenced in a study of shared clonotypes between healthy human individuals. CD45RO-negative CD8 cells positively selected for CCR7 made up the naive population, which excluded terminally differentiated effector memory CD45RA+ cells. Libraries were prepared by immunoSEQ multiplex PCR; TCRdb keeps only in-frame clonotypes and omits some of them. The sample records around 2,000,000 clones, approximately 94% being singletons. The sequencing input was naive CD8+ T cells sorted from blood. The receptors here all came from a man in his late teens or twenties in good health.

This chain links TRBV21-1 with TRBJ2-6; the D call TRBD1 from the table was never checked on the DNA. TRBV21-1 is a pseudogene. This CDR3 region has 18 residues. The CDR3 DNA is TGTGCCAGCAGCAAAGCGGACAGCGAAACCTCTGGGGCCAACGTCCTGACTTTC. Translated: CASSKADSETSGANVLTF.

This clone was picked up one time. The chain links TRBV13 to TRBJ2-1; D gene ambiguous. The ends were cut back, 1 base at V and 9 bases at J, with 10 bases in the middle. The CDR3 is made up of 13 amino acids. Germline CDR1 and CDR2: PRHDT and FYEKMQ (reference sequence). CDR3: CASSLVKVGEQFF. Here the CDR3 DNA reads TGTGCCAGCAGCTTAGTGAAGGTTGGTGAGCAGTTCTTC. Supplemented by reference TRBV13 and TRBJ2-1, the full variable domain reads AAGVIQSPRHLIKEKRETATLKCYPIPRHDTVYWYQQGPGQDPQFLISFYEKMQSDKGSIPDRFSAQQFSDYHSELNMSSLELGDSALYFCASSLVKVGEQFFGPGTRLTVL.

The V gene is TRBV27, the J gene TRBJ2-7; D assignment may be TRBD1 or TRBD2 (7 bases each). CDR3 length: 16 amino acids. The V end lost 5 bases, the J end lost 4 bases, and 21 bases lay between the germline ends. CDR1 is MNHEY, CDR2 SMNVEV, per germline (reference sequence). CDR3 amino acids: CASSPGGQPLGYEQYF. CDR3 sequence (DNA): TGTGCCAGCAGTCCGGGGGGACAGCCTTTGGGGTACGAGCAGTACTTC.

The gene calls are TRBV29-1 and TRBJ1-2; D ambiguous. The CDR3 runs 11 residues. From germline, CDR1 is SQVTM and CDR2 ANQGSEA. V shed 5 bases and J shed 7 bases, with 11 bases lying between them. DNA of the CDR3: TGCAGCGTTTTGGCTGCGCTTGGCTACACCTTC. Encoded protein: CSVLAALGYTF.

This clone has just one count. This sequence joins TRBV13 and TRBJ2-3; 7 positions agree with TRBD2. Germline assignment: CDR1 PRHDT and CDR2 FYEKMQ (reference sequence). The CDR3 has 13 residues. The V gene end was trimmed by 5 bases and the J gene end by 5 bases; junction bases not matched to a gene: 4. The CDR3 region is CASSPPSGDTQYF. The CDR3 DNA reads TGTGCCAGCAGCCCCCCTAGCGGAGATACGCAGTATTTT.

V is TRBV4-1 and J is TRBJ2-3; 8 nucleotides match TRBD2. V lost 0 bases and J lost 2; bases outside the gene matches: 4. The CDR3 is made up of 16 amino acids. CDR1 MGHRA and CDR2 YSYEKL come from the germline V gene. The CDR3 loop reads CASSQETSAFTDTQYF. The CDR3 DNA reads TGCGCCAGCAGCCAAGAGACTAGCGCCTTCACAGATACGCAGTATTTT.

This chain's CDR3 is CASSFGTDESSYNEQFF. CDR3 nucleotides: TGTGCCAGCAGCTTCGGGACGGACGAGAGCTCCTACAATGAGCAGTTCTTC. The chain is built from TRBV5-4 and TRBJ2-1, with D perhaps assigned TRBD1 or TRBD2 (5 bases each). This CDR3 comprises 17 residues. Germline V lookup: CDR1 SGHNT, CDR2 YYREEE (reference sequence). V was clipped by 2 bases and J by 0 bases, with 15 bases between them.

This chain links TRBV28 with TRBJ1-5, with D perhaps TRBD1 (5 bases). Germline V gene sequence: CDR1 MDHEN, CDR2 SYDVKM. This CDR3 region has 15 residues. V gave up 5 bases and J gave up 4 bases, with 15 bases separating them. Here the CDR3 DNA reads TGTGCCAGCAGTGCGAGGGGACCGATTAATCAGCCCCAGCATTTT. It yields the protein CASSARGPINQPQHF.

The genes are TRBV6-1 and TRBJ2-3, with D possibly TRBD2 on 6 matching bases. The CDR3 loop spans 16 amino acids. With 3 bases removed from V and 4 bases from J, the gap between germline ends came to 17 bases. CDR1 and CDR2 from the germline V gene are MNHNS and SASEGT. The CDR3 sequence: CASSEFLGGLSDTQYF. CDR3 sequence (DNA): TGTGCCAGCAGTGAGTTTCTGGGGGGACTCTCAGATACGCAGTATTTT.

The chain is built from TRBV6-5 and TRBJ2-5, with TRBD2 identical over 11 bases. The germline CDR1 and CDR2 sequences are MNHEY and SVGAGI. The CDR3 sequence is 15 residues long. V was pared by 6 bases and J by 2 bases, with 5 bases of the junction left unmatched. CDR3 DNA: TGTGCCAGCAGCTCGACTAGCGGGACACAAGAGACCCAGTACTTC. It codes for CASSSTSGTQETQYF.

The genes are TRBV9 and TRBJ2-7; 7 nucleotides match TRBD2. Germline V lookup: CDR1 SGDLS, CDR2 YYNGEE. CDR3 length: 15 residues. J lost 2 bases, V lost 0 bases, and 5 bases had no gene match. CDR3 DNA sequence: TGTGCCAGCAGCGTAGATGGCGGGAGTCCCTACGAGCAGTACTTC. It specifies CASSVDGGSPYEQYF.

V usage is TRBV6-1 and J usage is TRBJ2-1; a weak D match, TRBD2 (7 bases). Trimming pared 1 base from V and 4 bases from J, leaving 11 bases between. The CDR3 consists of 15 residues. CDR1 and CDR2 from the germline V gene are MNHNS and SASEGT. The CDR3 DNA reads as TGTGCCAGCAGTGAAGATGGGAGGGGGTACAATGAGCAGTTCTTC. Amino acids: CASSEDGRGYNEQFF.

Only one count was recorded for this clone. The rearrangement links TRBV13 to TRBJ2-3, with 10 positions matching TRBD2. V dropped 1 base and J dropped 4; count of bases not matched to a gene: 2. CDR1 and CDR2 from the germline V gene are PRHDT and FYEKMQ (reference sequence). The CDR3 spans 15 residues. The CDR3 region is CASSLASGSPDTQYF. CDR3 coding DNA: TGTGCCAGCAGCTTAGCTAGCGGGAGTCCAGATACGCAGTATTTT. Drawing the rest from reference TRBV13 and TRBJ2-3, the complete variable domain is AAGVIQSPRHLIKEKRETATLKCYPIPRHDTVYWYQQGPGQDPQFLISFYEKMQSDKGSIPDRFSAQQFSDYHSELNMSSLELGDSALYFCASSLASGSPDTQYFGPGTRLTVL.

V is TRBV7-9 and J is TRBJ1-2; 9 bases line up with TRBD1. Germline CDR1 SEHNR, CDR2 FQNEAQ (reference sequence). The CDR3 contains 13 residues. V shed 5 bases, J shed 6 bases, and the junction held 4 bases outside the gene matches. The CDR3 DNA follows: TGTGCCAGCAGCCTGGACAGGGGTAATGGCTACACCTTC. Protein sequence: CASSLDRGNGYTF.

The genes are TRBV28 and TRBJ1-6; the D is unclear. This CDR3 is 15 amino acids long. Germline V gene sequence: CDR1 MDHEN, CDR2 SYDVKM. Trimming stripped 3 bases from V and 0 bases from J, with 6 bases between. CDR3: CASSLLSSYNSPLHF. In DNA, the CDR3 is TGTGCCAGCAGTTTGTTGAGCTCCTATAATTCACCCCTCCACTTT.

The chain uses TRBV7-9 and TRBJ2-5; D is perhaps TRBD1 or TRBD2 (5 bases each). The V end lost 5 bases, the J end lost 5 bases, and 15 bases lay between the germline ends. The CDR3 consists of 14 residues. Germline V gene sequence: CDR1 SEHNR, CDR2 FQNEAQ (reference sequence). CDR3 sequence reads: CASSPPAGTETQYF. As DNA, the CDR3 is TGTGCCAGCAGCCCCCCGGCAGGGACGGAGACCCAGTACTTC.

This clone was detected only once. This chain connects TRBV9 to TRBJ2-2; D gene ambiguous. This CDR3 contains 15 residues. V lost 0 bases and J 1 base, leaving 7 bases between the germline ends. Germline CDR1 and CDR2: SGDLS and YYNGEE. Written as DNA, the CDR3 is TGTGCCAGCAGCGTAGAGCAGTGGAACACCGGGGAGCTGTTTTTT. This gives the protein CASSVEQWNTGELFF.

The rearrangement joins TRBV10-3 to TRBJ2-1; 8 bases are shared with TRBD2. Germline trimming cut 7 bases from V and 3 bases from J; bases unmatched to any gene: 2. The length of the CDR3 is 13 residues. Germline V gene lookup returns CDR1 ENHRY and CDR2 SYGVKD. This CDR3 is CAITSGGYNEQFF. The CDR3 region has the DNA TGTGCCATCACCAGCGGGGGCTACAATGAGCAGTTCTTC.

The CDR3 protein is CASSQERTISYNSPLHF. CDR3 DNA sequence: TGCGCCAGCAGCCAAGAGAGGACCATCTCCTATAATTCACCCCTCCACTTT. The genes are TRBV4-1 and TRBJ1-6, with D uncertain. There are 17 residues in the CDR3. In germline, CDR1 is MGHRA, CDR2 YSYEKL. The V gene lost 0 bases and the J gene lost 0 bases, with 9 bases spanning the gap.

The chain joins TRBV6-6 to TRBJ2-2; D unresolved. The ends were cut back, 2 bases at V and 1 base at J, with 11 bases in the middle. CDR3 length equals 16 residues. Looked up from germline, CDR1 is MNHNY and CDR2 is SVGAGI (reference sequence). The DNA for the CDR3 is TGTGCCAGCAGTTACCTGGCACCTTGGAACACCGGGGAGCTGTTTTTT. Translating gives CASSYLAPWNTGELFF.

The chain carries TRBV10-3 and TRBJ1-6; D uncertain. The CDR3 sequence is 15 residues long. Trimming shortened V by 6 bases and J by 7 bases, and 16 bases separated the two germline ends. The germline V gene encodes CDR1 ENHRY and CDR2 SYGVKD. The CDR3, as DNA: TGTGCCATCAGCCAGTTGGCCGAGATCAATTCACCCCTCCACTTT. Its protein product is CAISQLAEINSPLHF.

Points on this clone: The identical CDR3 is also encoded by other nucleotide sequences in the sample. The chain combines TRBV19 with TRBJ2-1; D is ambiguous. Germline values: CDR1 LNHDA, CDR2 SQIVND (reference sequence). The CDR3 runs 13 residues. V lost 3 bases and J lost 4, with 7 bases in between. CDR3 nucleotide sequence: TGTGCCAGTAGTATGACGGATTACAATGAGCAGTTCTTC. Translated, it gives CASSMTDYNEQFF. Complete variable domain (other parts from reference TRBV19 and TRBJ2-1): DGGITQSPKYLFRKEGQNVTLSCEQNLNHDAMYWYRQDPGQGLRLIYYSQIVNDFQKGDIAEGYSVSREKKESFPLTVTSAQKNPTAFYLCASSMTDYNEQFFGPGTRLTVL.

This clone was seen once. This sequence joins TRBV29-1 and TRBJ1-4; D might be TRBD1 (6 bases). The germline V gene encodes CDR1 SQVTM and CDR2 ANQGSEA. The CDR3 length is 14 residues. Trimming pared 6 bases from V and 4 bases from J, leaving 15 bases between. The CDR3 loop is CSVLEGDYNEKLFF. CDR3 DNA: TGCAGCGTCCTGGAGGGGGATTATAATGAAAAACTGTTTTTT.

The chain has TRBV7-8 and TRBJ2-3; 8 bases align to TRBD2. The CDR3 is 16 amino acids. Per the germline V gene, CDR1 is SGHVS and CDR2 is FQNEAQ. V shed 6 bases, J shed 2 bases, and the junction held 10 bases outside the gene matches. CDR3 DNA: TGTGCCAGCAGTGGGGGTCTAGCGGGCCTCACAGATACGCAGTATTTT. This encodes CASSGGLAGLTDTQYF.

The chain uses TRBV5-4 and TRBJ2-1; 8 bases map to TRBD2. With V trimmed by 4 bases and J by 8 bases, 5 bases remained unmatched. In germline, CDR1 is SGHNT, CDR2 YYREEE (reference sequence). The CDR3 loop spans 13 amino acids. The CDR3 loop reads CASSMPGGDEQFF. The CDR3 DNA reads TGTGCCAGCAGCATGCCGGGAGGGGATGAGCAGTTCTTC.

The rearrangement joins TRBV5-6 to TRBJ2-2; TRBD1 agrees at 8 bases. The CDR3 sequence is 16 residues long. Looked up from germline, CDR1 is SGHDT and CDR2 is YYEEEE. V shed 1 base, J shed 3 bases, and the junction held 5 bases outside the gene matches. The CDR3 nucleotides read TGTGCCAGCAGCTTGCAAGGACAGGGATACACCGGGGAGCTGTTTTTT. This encodes CASSLQGQGYTGELFF.

The chain has TRBV28 and TRBJ1-5; 7 nucleotides match TRBD1. The V segment lost 7 bases and the J segment 4 bases; nucleotides outside the gene matches: 7. The CDR3 length is 14 residues. The germline CDR1 and CDR2 sequences are MDHEN and SYDVKM. Here the CDR3 reads CASIGRGWNQPQHF. The CDR3 region has the DNA TGTGCCAGCATAGGCAGGGGGTGGAATCAGCCCCAGCATTTT.

The rearrangement joins TRBV5-4 to TRBJ2-7; the match to TRBD2 covers 9 bases. This CDR3 is 15 amino acids long. Looked up from germline, CDR1 is SGHNT and CDR2 is YYREEE (reference sequence). V lost 4 bases and J lost 7; bases outside the gene matches: 12. CDR3 in DNA: TGTGCCAGCAGCCAGGGACTAGCTACTTCTCGGGAGCAGTACTTC. Protein sequence: CASSQGLATSREQYF.

About this clone: Distinct nucleotide sequences in the sample also encode this CDR3. The rearrangement links TRBV4-1 to TRBJ2-7; D may be TRBD1 (6 bases). Looked up from germline, CDR1 is MGHRA and CDR2 is YSYEKL. The CDR3 runs to 14 residues. Trimming shortened V by 1 base and J by 0 bases, and 7 bases separated the two germline ends. The CDR3 sequence: CASSQGQASYEQYF. CDR3 sequence (DNA): TGCGCCAGCAGCCAAGGACAGGCCTCCTACGAGCAGTACTTC.

V is TRBV7-9 and J is TRBJ2-5; D could derive from TRBD1 or TRBD2 (5 bases each). The V end was cut by 2 bases, the J end by 3 bases, with 13 bases between. The CDR3 length is 15 residues. Germline V gene data show CDR1 as SEHNR and CDR2 as FQNEAQ (reference sequence). CDR3 sequence reads: CASSLNGDQKETQYF. CDR3 in DNA: TGTGCCAGCAGCTTAAACGGGGACCAAAAAGAGACCCAGTACTTC.

This chain uses TRBV13 with TRBJ2-2; D possibly corresponds to TRBD1 (6 bases). The CDR3 covers 14 residues. Per germline, CDR1 PRHDT and CDR2 FYEKMQ (reference sequence). The V and J ends lost 2 bases and 13 bases respectively, with 17 bases between them. The CDR3, as DNA: TGTGCCAGCAGCTTAAGGGGGACACATGTTGGGCTGTTTTTT. Protein product: CASSLRGTHVGLFF.

The genes are TRBV10-3 and TRBJ2-5; 9 bases fit TRBD1. CDR3 length: 14 residues. Germline trimming cut 2 bases from V and 4 bases from J; bases unmatched to any gene: 2. The germline gives CDR1 ENHRY, CDR2 SYGVKD. In DNA form, the CDR3 reads TGTGCCATCAGTGAGGGGACAGGGATAGAGACCCAGTACTTC. It translates to CAISEGTGIETQYF.